The T cell receptor (beta chain) under discussion was sequenced for a study of T cell responses to AZD1222 COVID-19 vaccine. The study, taken as a whole, reports: Baseline seropositives among AZD1222 recipients totaled only six or seven. Donors skewed white British and female; clonal diversity was possibly underestimated. Spike-spanning, vaccine-associated CD4 TCRs were dominant at 160-218 and 743-854. Spike-specific TCR breadth and depth rose after two AZD1222 doses.

The CDR3 consists of 12 residues. The germline CDR1 and CDR2 sequences are SGHAT and FQDESV (reference sequence). V gave up 1 base and J gave up 5 bases, with 5 bases separating them. Method: immunoSEQ multiplex PCR; TCRdb's copy keeps in-frame clones and lacks some. The sample has about 140,000 clones; just under 95% are singletons. On this clone: Its cognate antigen is unknown.

Sequencing used peripheral blood, obtained after recovery from COVID-19. The V gene is TRBV11-1, the J gene TRBJ2-5; D call uncertain. This receptor was identified in an adult who had recovered from COVID-19. The CDR3 nucleotides are TGTGCCAGCAGCTTAGAAACCGAGACCCAGTACTTC. This translates into CASSLETETQYF.